Listed below are T cell receptor beta chains from one sample, sequenced in a study of CD8 T cells in Susac syndrome. Via MiXCR, TCRdb re-called the immunoSEQ multiplex PCR reads, giving one row per CDR3 protein. The repertoire includes roughly 190,000 distinct CDR3 sequences, about 95% of them detected once, and 0.15% to 0.2% sits in the top ten. The specimen was CD8+ T cells from PBMCs. The source of these receptors is a human donor with Susac syndrome. Each CDR3 is given with its conserved first and last residue. D genes are given only for firm matches. Clone size is not always given. Where it is, it says once, few, many or a class for expanded clones.

clone_size j_call cdr3_length v_call d_call cdr3_nt cdr3_aa
- TRBJ1-1 14 TRBV6-5 TRBD1 TGTGCCAGCAGTTCCGGACAGGCAAACACTGAAGCTTTCTTT CASSSGQANTEAFF
- TRBJ2-7 16 TRBV28 - TGTGCCAGCAGCTCAAGGGGGCTAGGCTTAGCGGGCGAGCAGTACTTC CASSSRGLGLAGEQYF
- TRBJ1-6 14 TRBV6-2/TRBV6-3 - TGTGCCAGCAGCCCGGTGGGGGACAATTCACCCCTCCACTTT CASSPVGDNSPLHF
- TRBJ2-5 14 TRBV5-1 - TGCGCCAGCAGCTTGGAGTCCAGGGGAGAGACCCAGTACTTC CASSLESRGETQYF
- TRBJ2-1 20 TRBV11-1 TRBD2 TGTGCCAGCAGCCGGAGGACTAGCGGGGGGCGAACGAGCTCCTACAATGAGCAGTTCTTC CASSRRTSGGRTSSYNEQFF
once TRBJ2-6 18 TRBV2 - TGTGCCAGCAGTGCTCCTGGACAACCCCCCGCTGGGGCCAACGTCCTGACTTTC CASSAPGQPPAGANVLTF
once TRBJ1-1 14 TRBV11-2 TRBD1 TGTGCCAGCAGCTCGGTGGACAGGGACACTGAAGCTTTCTTT CASSSVDRDTEAFF
- TRBJ2-1 15 TRBV7-6 TRBD1 TGTGCCAGCAGCTACGGACAGGGCCAAAACAATGAGCAGTTCTTC CASSYGQGQNNEQFF
- TRBJ2-3 14 TRBV24-1 TRBD2 TGTGCCACCAGTGCGAGGACTAGCGGGGGGCCGCAGTATTTT CATSARTSGGPQYF
- TRBJ2-7 15 TRBV20-1 - TGCAGTGCTAGAGAGCCCCAACAGATTTTCTACGAGCAGTACTTC CSAREPQQIFYEQYF
- TRBJ1-2 14 TRBV6-2/TRBV6-3 - TGTGCCAGCAGCCCGACTCCAGGTGCCTATGGCTACACCTTC CASSPTPGAYGYTF